One sample yielded the 21 T cell receptor beta chains listed below, sequenced in a study of T-cell memory formation after mild COVID-19 (dated by TCRdb to about 2021). Libraries were constructed by 5' RACE. Sequencing instrument: Illumina NovaSeq 6000. TCRdb's own reprocessing of the public reads used fastp at Q25 and MiXCR and kept productive beta chains. Records with the same CDR3 protein are collapsed into one entry carrying the most frequent genes and DNA. This sample has around 420,000 distinct CDR3 sequences in its table, and 20% to 25% of those were observed once. The top ten clones comprise roughly 9.7% of the sample. Source material: PBMCs or a T cell subset sorted from them (not recorded which). The receptor source for this set is an adult woman who had mild COVID-19 (a few samples of this study predate the infection). The sample titles of this study are shuffled in the database, so cell type and time point are left out; the donor was told from shared clones.

The table lists this clonotype with a count of one. This rearrangement joins TRBV12-3 or TRBV12-4 to TRBJ1-3; 7 bases fit TRBD1. Trimming took 6 bases from V and 0 from J; bases not matched to a gene: 5. The CDR3 length is 15 residues. CDR3 sequence reads: CASRYPGGSGNTIYF. DNA for the CDR3: TGTGCCAGCAGGTACCCAGGGGGCTCTGGAAACACCATATATTTT.

In this sample, this clonotype turned up a few times. The chain employs TRBV12-3 or TRBV12-4 and TRBJ1-1, with 7 bases lining up with TRBD1. Losses at the gene ends were 2 bases for V and 3 bases for J; bases not matched to a gene: 3. The CDR3 covers 14 residues. This CDR3 is CASSLRGQDTEAFF. The CDR3 DNA reads as TGTGCCAGCAGTTTAAGGGGGCAAGACACTGAAGCTTTCTTT.

This clonotype was observed a handful of times. The chain uses TRBV27 and TRBJ1-5; 8 bases agree with TRBD1. The CDR3 length is 14 residues. The germline V gene has CDR1 MNHEY and CDR2 SMNVEV (reference sequence). V lost 6 bases, J lost 3 bases, and 4 bases stayed unmatched. CDR3 nucleotides: TGTGCCAGCAGGAGACAGGGGACCAATCAGCCCCAGCATTTT. Translating it yields CASRRQGTNQPQHF.

The chain employs TRBV3-1 and TRBJ2-5, with 9 bases matching TRBD1. Germline CDR1 reads LGHDT; CDR2 reads YNNKEL (reference sequence). The trim removed 3 bases at V and 3 bases at J, leaving 11 bases unmatched. The CDR3 contains 17 residues. The CDR3 sequence: CASSHSGQGGMEETQYF. In DNA, the CDR3 is TGTGCCAGCAGCCATTCGGGACAGGGAGGGATGGAAGAGACCCAGTACTTC.

This clonotype came up a few times. V and J are TRBV5-1 and TRBJ1-1, with 7 bases lining up with TRBD1. V lost 0 bases and J lost 3; bases outside the gene matches: 5. The CDR3 has 15 amino acids. Germline assignment: CDR1 SGHRS and CDR2 YFSETQ. DNA for the CDR3: TGCGCCAGCAGCTTGGGAGACAGGGAGGACACTGAAGCTTTCTTT. Translated: CASSLGDREDTEAFF. The entire variable domain, with the rest obtained from reference TRBV5-1 and TRBJ1-1, is as follows: KAGVTQTPRYLIKTRGQQVTLSCSPISGHRSVSWYQQTPGQGLQFLFEYFSETQRNKGNFPGRFSGRQFSNSRSEMNVSTLELGDSALYLCASSLGDREDTEAFFGQGTRLTVV.

The table lists this clonotype with a few counts. This rearrangement joins TRBV12-3 or TRBV12-4 to TRBJ2-2; D not certain. V was cut by 8 bases and J by 1 base, with 14 bases left in between. The CDR3 length is 15 residues. Here the CDR3 DNA reads TGTGCCAGCGGAACACGCCAACTGAACACCGGGGAGCTGTTTTTT. Its translation: CASGTRQLNTGELFF.

In this sample, this clonotype turned up a few times. The gene calls are TRBV4-1 and TRBJ2-7, with TRBD1 identical over 7 bases. There are 20 residues in the CDR3. After removal of 1 base from V and 0 bases from J, the junction contained 18 bases not matched to a gene. Germline loops: CDR1 MGHRA, CDR2 YSYEKL. The CDR3 nucleotides read TGCGCCAGCAGCCAAGTTTTCGTCTTAGGGACAGAATCAAGCTCCTACGAGCAGTACTTC. It encodes CASSQVFVLGTESSSYEQYF.

This clonotype was seen a few times. The J gene is TRBJ1-2, the V gene TRBV4-1; weak D call: TRBD1 (6 bases). Germline V lookup: CDR1 MGHRA, CDR2 YSYEKL. The CDR3 covers 16 residues. V dropped 0 bases and J dropped 9 bases, with 20 bases sitting between them. The CDR3 protein is CASSQEAHRAGLSYTF. The CDR3 DNA follows: TGCGCCAGCAGCCAAGAAGCGCACAGGGCAGGGTTAAGCTACACCTTC.

V and J are TRBV6-5 and TRBJ1-1; tentatively, D is TRBD1 (5 bases). The germline gives CDR1 MNHEY, CDR2 SVGAGI. CDR3 size: 13 residues. Trimming pared 2 bases from V and 7 bases from J, leaving 11 bases between. The CDR3: CASSYGRQREAFF. The DNA for the CDR3 is TGTGCCAGCAGTTACGGGAGACAGCGTGAAGCTTTCTTT.

This clonotype was picked up a small number of times. The chain is built from TRBV28 and TRBJ1-1; D is possibly TRBD1 (5 bases). The length of the CDR3 is 12 residues. The germline CDR1 and CDR2 sequences are MDHEN and SYDVKM. Trimming removed 3 bases from V and 8 bases from J, with 10 bases in between. CDR3 amino acids: CASSFGGVEAFF. CDR3 DNA sequence: TGTGCCAGCAGTTTTGGGGGGGTCGAAGCTTTCTTT.

This clonotype was seen a handful of times. J is TRBJ2-7 and V is TRBV18, with TRBD1 identical over 7 bases. Unmatched junction bases numbered 2, after V lost 3 bases and J lost 0 bases. Germline CDR1 KGHSH, CDR2 LQKENI. The CDR3 runs to 14 residues. The CDR3 loop is CASSPDRNSYEQYF. As DNA, the CDR3 is TGTGCCAGCTCACCGGACAGGAACTCCTACGAGCAGTACTTC.

This clonotype has more than one count but fewer than ten. V usage is TRBV12-3 or TRBV12-4 and J usage is TRBJ1-2, with 7 bases matching TRBD1. V was pared by 3 bases and J by 4 bases, with 5 bases of the junction left unmatched. The CDR3 extends over 14 amino acids. CDR3 in DNA: TGTGCCAGCAGTTTGGCGGGGACAGTCTATGGCTACACCTTC. Translation: CASSLAGTVYGYTF.

The chain has TRBV7-9 and TRBJ2-7; 8 nucleotides agree with TRBD2. The CDR3 extends over 14 amino acids. V gave up 3 bases and J gave up 6 bases; unmatched junction bases: 7. CDR1 and CDR2 (germline): SEHNR, FQNEAQ (reference sequence). This chain's CDR3 is CASSFPGLAAEQYF. The CDR3 DNA reads TGTGCCAGCAGCTTCCCCGGACTAGCTGCCGAGCAGTACTTC.

This clonotype appeared a few times. The CDR3 bases are TGTGCCAGCAGCTTAGGGGCCGGGACAGCTAAGTTCTTC. This encodes CASSLGAGTAKFF. The rearrangement uses TRBV11-2 and TRBJ2-1; 7 nucleotides line up with TRBD1. Germline V gene lookup returns CDR1 SGHAT and CDR2 FQNNGV. The V and J ends lost 1 base and 14 bases, in that order; junction bases with no gene match: 8. This CDR3 is built from 13 residues.

The rearrangement joins TRBV10-3 to TRBJ2-4, with 9 bases matching TRBD1. The CDR3 sequence is 14 residues long. Germline assignment: CDR1 ENHRY and CDR2 SYGVKD. The J segment lost 7 bases and the V segment lost 6 bases, leaving 7 bases of the junction unmatched. CDR3 sequence reads: CAISGTGSDNIQYF. The CDR3 DNA is TGTGCCATCAGCGGGACAGGGTCTGATAACATTCAGTACTTC.

The chain carries TRBV20-1 and TRBJ2-7, with D tentatively TRBD1 (5 bases). V lost 5 bases and J lost 0, with 14 bases in between. The CDR3 is 14 residues long. CDR1 and CDR2 (germline): DFQATT, SNEGSKA (reference sequence). CDR3 region: CSASQGDHSYEQYF. CDR3 DNA sequence: TGCAGTGCTTCGCAGGGCGATCACTCCTACGAGCAGTACTTC.

This chain connects TRBV27 to TRBJ1-2; D remains unclear. Trimming stripped 5 bases from V and 6 bases from J, with 13 bases between. Germline CDR1 reads MNHEY; CDR2 reads SMNVEV (reference sequence). This CDR3 contains 13 residues. CDR3: CASSLFLGNGYTF. CDR3 sequence (DNA): TGTGCCAGCAGTCTCTTCTTAGGGAATGGCTACACCTTC.

This sequence joins TRBV20-1 and TRBJ1-5; 8 bases line up with TRBD1. The length of the CDR3 is 14 residues. Germline loops: CDR1 DFQATT, CDR2 SNEGSKA (reference sequence). Trimming took 6 bases from V and 5 from J; bases not matched to a gene: 9. The CDR3 region has the DNA TGCAGTGCCCCGGGGGGCAGGGGGCATCAGCCCCAGCATTTT. This encodes CSAPGGRGHQPQHF.

This chain uses TRBV3-1 with TRBJ2-7; D unclear. The ends were cut back, 1 base at V and 7 bases at J, with 5 bases in the middle. The CDR3 has 11 amino acids. The germline CDR1 and CDR2 sequences are LGHDT and YNNKEL (reference sequence). The CDR3: CASSQVKEQYF. As DNA, the CDR3 is TGTGCCAGCAGCCAAGTGAAGGAGCAGTACTTC.

The chain uses TRBV29-1 and TRBJ1-1; D gene unclear. V gave up 4 bases and J gave up 0 bases, with 12 bases separating them. CDR3 size: 14 residues. Germline V gene lookup returns CDR1 SQVTM and CDR2 ANQGSEA. The CDR3 DNA sequence: TGCAGCGTTGCGGACGGGTACCTGAACACTGAAGCTTTCTTT. It yields the protein CSVADGYLNTEAFF.

This clonotype was seen a handful of times. CDR3 DNA: TGCGCCAGCAGCTTGGAGGACAAGGGGTACAATGAGCAGTTCTTC. This sequence encodes CASSLEDKGYNEQFF. The V gene is TRBV5-1, the J gene TRBJ2-1; D is possibly TRBD1 (5 bases). CDR1 and CDR2 from the germline V gene are SGHRS and YFSETQ. The CDR3 has 15 residues. Between the trimmed V and J ends, which lost 0 bases and 4 bases, there was a span of 11 bases.